Here is one T cell receptor (beta chain) with its context. Its antigen remains unknown. With 60 Vbeta and 13 Jbeta primers, the PCR was carried out. TCRdb's copy holds only in-frame clones and misses some; the assay was immunoSEQ multiplex PCR. Here the sample table reports roughly 120,000 clones. Nominally healthy donors provided the samples, though records likely missed some immune exposures. This CDR3 is built from 15 residues. Germline loops: CDR1 SNHLY, CDR2 FYNNEI. Trimming cost V 2 bases and J 9 bases; bases outside gene matches: 9. The data are from a study of cytomegalovirus exposure and HLA in healthy donors. Points from the study as a whole: Researchers had no immune exposure information except CMV serostatus available. High sensitivity and specificity were reportedly achieved when the classifier diagnosed cytomegalovirus status.

What was sequenced was PBMCs. This clonotype was sampled from a man aged 40-55 years in good health and CMV-seronegative. This rearrangement joins TRBV2 to TRBJ2-3, with 9 nucleotides matching TRBD2. The CDR3 loop is CASSEQWREGRTQYF. CDR3 sequence (DNA): TGTGCCAGCAGTGAACAGTGGCGGGAGGGCCGCACGCAGTATTTT.